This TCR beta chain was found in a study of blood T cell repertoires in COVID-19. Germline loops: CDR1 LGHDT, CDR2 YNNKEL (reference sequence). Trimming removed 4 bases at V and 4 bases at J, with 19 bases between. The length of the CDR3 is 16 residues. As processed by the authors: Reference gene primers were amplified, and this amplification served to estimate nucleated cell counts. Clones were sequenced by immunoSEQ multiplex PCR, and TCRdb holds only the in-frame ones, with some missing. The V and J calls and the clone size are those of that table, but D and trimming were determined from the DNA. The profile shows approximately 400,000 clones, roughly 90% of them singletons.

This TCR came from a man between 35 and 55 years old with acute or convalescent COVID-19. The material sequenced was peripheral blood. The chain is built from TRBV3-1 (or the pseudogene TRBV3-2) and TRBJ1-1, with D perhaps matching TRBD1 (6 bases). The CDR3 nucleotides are TGTGCCAGCAGCCCGCGACAGGTTGGTAGGGGCACTGAAGCTTTCTTT. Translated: CASSPRQVGRGTEAFF.